This passage covers 22 T cell receptor beta chains from one sample sequenced in a study of cytomegalovirus exposure and HLA in healthy donors. 60 Vbeta and 13 Jbeta primers were used in PCR. Sequencing used immunoSEQ multiplex PCR; TCRdb keeps in-frame clones, though not all of them. The table lists under 150,000 clones, roughly three quarters of them singletons. The sample was PBMCs. The receptor source for this set is a young woman in good health and CMV-seronegative.

The chain carries TRBV29-1 and TRBJ1-1; D gene uncertain. The CDR3 runs 12 residues. CDR1 and CDR2 (germline): SQVTM, ANQGSEA. V was shortened by 4 bases and J by 2 bases, with 8 bases between the two germline ends. CDR3 bases: TGCAGCGTTGGTTCAGGTAACACTGAAGCTTTCTTT. It yields the protein CSVGSGNTEAFF.

The chain employs TRBV7-3 and TRBJ1-1, with 9 bases lining up with TRBD1. CDR1 and CDR2 from the germline V gene are SGHTA and FQGTGA. The J segment lost 2 bases and the V segment lost 5 bases, leaving 6 bases of the junction unmatched. The CDR3 loop spans 15 amino acids. The CDR3 here is CASSNRGPRNTEAFF. The CDR3 DNA is TGTGCCAGCAGCAACAGGGGGCCGCGTAACACTGAAGCTTTCTTT.

V and J are TRBV6-5 and TRBJ1-2; TRBD1 is a possible D gene (6 bases). Germline V CDR1 and CDR2: MNHEY, SVGAGI. The CDR3 totals 12 residues. V was pared by 5 bases and J by 9 bases, with 13 bases between. The CDR3 coding sequence is TGTGCCAGCAGTCTCCCGGACAGACGCTACACCTTC. This gives the protein CASSLPDRRYTF.

This chain connects TRBV5-1 to TRBJ1-1; tentative D call: TRBD1 (6 bases). Trimming took off 3 bases at V and 0 bases at J, with 9 bases between the two ends. CDR3 length: 14 residues. From germline, CDR1 is SGHRS and CDR2 YFSETQ. CDR3 sequence: CASSWGHLNTEAFF. The CDR3 bases are TGCGCCAGCAGCTGGGGACACTTGAACACTGAAGCTTTCTTT.

The chain couples TRBV15 to TRBJ1-4, with D perhaps TRBD1 (5 bases). The V gene lost 5 bases and the J gene lost 13 bases, with 23 bases spanning the gap. Germline loops: CDR1 LNHNV, CDR2 YYDKDF (reference sequence). The CDR3 has 15 residues. The CDR3 bases are TGTGCCACCAGCGAGGACACCCGGGCCGGGAGGGGACTGTTTTTT. This translates into CATSEDTRAGRGLFF.

The chain uses TRBV7-9 and TRBJ1-5, with unresolved D. Trimming stripped 1 base from V and 4 bases from J, with 11 bases between. This CDR3 is built from 15 residues. CDR1 and CDR2 (germline): SEHNR, FQNEAQ (reference sequence). This CDR3 is CASSLDSGANQPQHF. CDR3 coding DNA: TGTGCCAGCAGCTTAGATAGCGGAGCAAATCAGCCCCAGCATTTT. Full variable domain (remainder filled in from reference TRBV7-9 and TRBJ1-5): DTGVSQNPRHKITKRGQNVTFRCDPISEHNRLYWYRQTLGQGPEFLTYFQNEAQLEKSRLLSDRFSAERPKGSFSTLEIQRTEQGDSAMYLCASSLDSGANQPQHFGDGTRLSIL.

This sequence joins TRBV5-1 and TRBJ2-2; 7 nucleotides line up with TRBD1. V lost 3 bases to trimming and J lost 2 bases; unmatched junction nucleotides: 7. This CDR3 region has 16 residues. Germline CDR1 SGHRS, CDR2 YFSETQ. CDR3 sequence: CASSSFGTVNTGELFF. The CDR3 DNA follows: TGCGCCAGCAGCTCATTCGGGACAGTTAACACCGGGGAGCTGTTTTTT.

This chain connects TRBV7-9 to TRBJ2-3, with TRBD2 matching 13 bases. The CDR3 spans 15 residues. The junction had 5 bases not matched to a gene; V was cut back by 7 bases and J by 4 bases. Germline V gene lookup returns CDR1 SEHNR and CDR2 FQNEAQ (reference sequence). The CDR3, as DNA: TGTGCCAGCACACTGACTAGCGGGGGGCCAGATACGCAGTATTTT. Translated, it gives CASTLTSGGPDTQYF.

Of note for this clone: In the same sample, other DNA sequences code for this CDR3. CDR3 protein: CASSPGQGAYEQYF. CDR3 coding DNA: TGTGCCAGTAGTCCGGGACAGGGGGCCTACGAGCAGTACTTC. V gene TRBV19 combines with J gene TRBJ2-7, with 11 nucleotides matching TRBD1. The CDR3 length is 14 residues. V dropped 5 bases and J dropped 2; count of bases not matched to a gene: 2. CDR1 and CDR2 from the germline V gene are LNHDA and SQIVND (reference sequence).

The chain links TRBV4-1 to TRBJ1-4, with D possibly matching TRBD1 (5 bases). This CDR3 has 15 residues. The germline CDR1 and CDR2 sequences are MGHRA and YSYEKL. V lost 1 base and J lost 8, with 14 bases in between. The DNA of the CDR3 is TGCGCCAGCAGCCAAGTGGGCCAGGGCGACGAAAAACTGTTTTTT. Amino acids: CASSQVGQGDEKLFF.

On this clone itself: One end of the junction is discordant with germline, which a read error may explain. V is TRBV15 and J is TRBJ1-2; 7 bases fit TRBD1. The CDR3 spans 11 residues. Germline values: CDR1 LNHNV, CDR2 YYDKDF (reference sequence). CDR3 in DNA: TGTGCCACCAGCTACGGGACAGAGCTTAGATTC. As protein: CATSYGTELRF.

The gene calls are TRBV6-5 and TRBJ2-5, with 11 positions matching TRBD2. Trimming at V came to 6 bases and at J to 4 bases, leaving 7 bases not matched to a gene. In germline, CDR1 is MNHEY, CDR2 SVGAGI. The CDR3 runs 15 residues. As DNA, the CDR3 is TGTGCCAGCAGCATTAGCGGGGGGGCGGGAGAGACCCAGTACTTC. It encodes CASSISGGAGETQYF.

This clone showed up just once. The chain employs TRBV4-1 and TRBJ1-5; maybe TRBD1 (6 bases). Between the trimmed V and J ends, which lost 4 bases and 5 bases, there was a span of 15 bases. Germline loops: CDR1 MGHRA, CDR2 YSYEKL. The CDR3 has 15 amino acids. The CDR3 nucleotides read TGCGCCAGCAGCCCCCGATGGACAGACGATCAGCCCCAGCATTTT. Its protein product is CASSPRWTDDQPQHF.

V gene TRBV25-1 combines with J gene TRBJ2-3, with TRBD2 as a possible D gene (5 bases). The CDR3 is 12 residues long. Trimming cost V 5 bases and J 11 bases, with 14 bases left between them. Germline CDR1 and CDR2: MGHDK and SYGVNS. The CDR3 region has the DNA TGTGCCAGCAGTAAGGAGGTGAATAAGCAGTATTTT. Protein product: CASSKEVNKQYF.

This rearrangement joins TRBV18 to TRBJ1-2; 7 positions agree with TRBD1. Germline values: CDR1 KGHSH, CDR2 LQKENI. The junction had 13 bases not matched to a gene; V was cut back by 5 bases and J by 7 bases. The CDR3 runs 15 residues. Written as DNA, the CDR3 is TGTGCCAGCTCAGTGCCCGGGACAGTGAATAGTGGCTACACCTTC. Translated: CASSVPGTVNSGYTF.

V gene TRBV7-3 combines with J gene TRBJ1-1; weak D call: TRBD1 (5 bases). The CDR3 consists of 16 residues. Germline V CDR1 and CDR2: SGHTA, FQGTGA. V shed 2 bases and J shed 2 bases, with 15 bases lying between them. The CDR3 loop is CASSLQGAGLNTEAFF. CDR3 DNA: TGTGCCAGCAGCTTACAGGGTGCGGGGTTAAACACTGAAGCTTTCTTT.

This chain joins TRBV28 and TRBJ1-2; 7 bases line up with TRBD1. The CDR3 totals 14 residues. V trimming: 6 bases; J trimming: 2 bases; junction bases outside the gene matches: 6. Germline lookup yields CDR1 MDHEN and CDR2 SYDVKM. The CDR3 loop reads CASRAGGNNYGYTF. The CDR3 DNA sequence: TGTGCCAGCAGGGCAGGGGGGAACAACTATGGCTACACCTTC.

V and J are TRBV30 and TRBJ1-1; D may be TRBD1 (6 bases). CDR3 length: 13 amino acids. V lost 5 bases and J 2 bases, leaving 12 bases between the germline ends. Germline V gives CDR1 GTSNPN, CDR2 SVGIG (reference sequence). CDR3 coding DNA: TGTGCCTGGGCAAAACAGGGAAACACTGAAGCTTTCTTT. This gives the protein CAWAKQGNTEAFF.

The table lists this clone with a few counts. The chain combines TRBV19 with TRBJ2-1, with a possible D match to TRBD2 (5 bases). This CDR3 has 14 amino acids. The V and J ends lost 5 bases and 7 bases respectively, with 15 bases between them. CDR1 is LNHDA and CDR2 is SQIVND in the germline V gene (reference sequence). Here the CDR3 DNA reads TGTGCCAGTAGTCCGGGGTTGAGTCGGAATGAGCAGTTCTTC. Translation: CASSPGLSRNEQFF.

V gene TRBV5-1 combines with J gene TRBJ2-1; 8 bases are a match to TRBD1. Germline assignment: CDR1 SGHRS and CDR2 YFSETQ. This CDR3 region has 15 residues. Trimming cost V 3 bases and J 2 bases; bases outside gene matches: 4. The CDR3 DNA reads TGCGCCAGCAGCTCCTCGGGACAGGCCTACAATGAGCAGTTCTTC. This sequence encodes CASSSSGQAYNEQFF.

In its sample, this clone was seen once. The chain uses TRBV28 and TRBJ1-2; TRBD1 aligns across 8 bases. Trimming removed 5 bases from V and 4 bases from J; junction bases left unmatched: 6. This CDR3 comprises 14 residues. Germline V gene lookup returns CDR1 MDHEN and CDR2 SYDVKM. The chain's CDR3 is CASSPTGGGYGYTF. The CDR3 DNA sequence: TGTGCCAGCAGTCCTACAGGGGGGGGCTATGGCTACACCTTC.

This sequence joins TRBV30 and TRBJ1-2; perhaps TRBD1 as D (6 bases). The germline V and J ends were trimmed by 8 bases and 7 bases, with 23 bases remaining between them. This CDR3 is 14 amino acids long. The germline gives CDR1 GTSNPN, CDR2 SVGIG (reference sequence). CDR3 in amino acids: CAGTRDILRGGYTF. The CDR3 nucleotides are TGTGCCGGAACCCGGGACATCCTTAGGGGTGGCTACACCTTC.